A selection of T cell receptor beta chains follows, all from one sample in a study of T cell repertoires in cytomegalovirus infection. In TCRdb, the reads were re-called with MiXCR into one record per CDR3 protein. The sample carries roughly 250,000 distinct CDR3 sequences, 20% to 25% recorded once. The sample taken for sequencing was CD8+ T cells from PBMCs. Source of these receptors: a human donor in good health (CMV status not recorded). Some clones in this sample may be carry-over from other donors' samples. Each CDR3 is given with its conserved first and last residue. Not every row has a clone size; where given, it reads once, few, many or a size class.

v_call,clone_size,j_call,cdr3_aa
TRBV11-2,NA,TRBJ2-5,CASSLTGAETQYF
TRBV29-1,once,TRBJ1-1,CSVEDKVRVDAFF
TRBV7-2,many,TRBJ2-7,CASSLVPGQGSYEQYF
TRBV12-3/TRBV12-4,once,TRBJ2-5,CASSFGGGARETQYF
TRBV18,NA,TRBJ1-1,CASSGGLGTEAFF
TRBV12-3/TRBV12-4,NA,TRBJ2-5,CASSPWDDQETQYF
TRBV20-1,few,TRBJ2-7,CSARRDGDYEQYF
TRBV7-8,few,TRBJ2-3,CASTGLSTDTQYF
TRBV2,few,TRBJ1-1,CASSEAGGIEAFF
TRBV6-4,NA,TRBJ1-2,CASSEDRGRGYTF
TRBV6-4,NA,TRBJ2-1,CASSVDSVRTSYNEQFF
TRBV20-1,few,TRBJ2-6,CRSGLAHSGGANVLTF
TRBV6-6,few,TRBJ1-2,CASSYSYQGDYGYTF
TRBV4-2,once,TRBJ1-4,CVSSQEDSVLSEKLFF
TRBV4-1,NA,TRBJ1-1,CASSQVPRGVNTEAFF
TRBV10-3,NA,TRBJ1-1,CAIGGTDFEAFF
TRBV7-9,few,TRBJ1-4,CASSLEGEKLFF
TRBV7-2,many,TRBJ2-1,CASSLGLAGGYNEQFF
TRBV7-2,NA,TRBJ1-1,CARSLVSAQGDGAFF
TRBV27,few,TRBJ2-1,CASSPLPSTVYNEQFF
TRBV20-1,few,TRBJ2-7,CSVQGQSKTLYEQYF
TRBV19,NA,TRBJ1-1,CASSIDGALNTEAFF
TRBV6-8,few,TRBJ1-1,CASRRMNTEAFF
TRBV24-1,many,TRBJ2-1,CATADRIGASGNEQFF
TRBV11-3,many,TRBJ2-1,CASSLEGELNEQFF
TRBV6-6,few,TRBJ2-7,CASSYMRGVLYEQYF
TRBV20-1,many,TRBJ1-2,CSARDRGQYGYTF
TRBV7-9,once,TRBJ2-1,CASSTRRDYNEQFF
TRBV7-9,many,TRBJ1-2,CASSLARKGGQPYGYTF
TRBV28,many,TRBJ1-4,CASNEGWNNEKLFF
TRBV25-1,many,TRBJ1-1,CASSEYFRENTEAFF
TRBV20-1,few,TRBJ2-3,CSASPELAGGQGDTQYF
TRBV6-1,NA,TRBJ2-7,CASSEARTSGRTRYEQYF
TRBV6-5,many,TRBJ2-5,CASSWGQGAPQYF
TRBV7-9,NA,TRBJ2-5,CASSWDLRQETQYF
TRBV6-6,few,TRBJ1-1,CASSQQVSITEAFF
TRBV6-6,NA,TRBJ1-2,CASSSTGGSVYGYTF
TRBV18,few,TRBJ2-5,CASSPMERGDGETQYF
TRBV7-9,medium-sized,TRBJ2-4,CASSPGKSGGKNIQYF
TRBV2,NA,TRBJ1-2,CASSDEGNYGYTF
TRBV12-3/TRBV12-4,many,TRBJ2-7,CASSSYRDHEQYF
TRBV5-6,few,TRBJ2-7,CASSPGTPAGEQYF
TRBV7-2,many,TRBJ2-5,CASSLAPLQETQYF
TRBV12-3/TRBV12-4,few,TRBJ1-4,CASSWGPDEKLFF
TRBV28,few,TRBJ1-2,CASSFFGAARGYTF
TRBV28,few,TRBJ2-4,CASSFGSGAKNIQYF
TRBV28,NA,TRBJ2-3,CASSPRDREAQYF
TRBV20-1,few,TRBJ2-5,CSASNAPRGVETQYF
TRBV20-1,few,TRBJ1-6,CSACPEGFGSPLHF
TRBV6-1,many,TRBJ2-7,CASSEGEFNEQYF
TRBV6-4,NA,TRBJ2-3,CASRGEPEYTQYF
TRBV20-1,NA,TRBJ1-4,CSASKRFDDEKLFF
TRBV20-1,few,TRBJ2-4,CSARDSGAGGRLTKNIQYF